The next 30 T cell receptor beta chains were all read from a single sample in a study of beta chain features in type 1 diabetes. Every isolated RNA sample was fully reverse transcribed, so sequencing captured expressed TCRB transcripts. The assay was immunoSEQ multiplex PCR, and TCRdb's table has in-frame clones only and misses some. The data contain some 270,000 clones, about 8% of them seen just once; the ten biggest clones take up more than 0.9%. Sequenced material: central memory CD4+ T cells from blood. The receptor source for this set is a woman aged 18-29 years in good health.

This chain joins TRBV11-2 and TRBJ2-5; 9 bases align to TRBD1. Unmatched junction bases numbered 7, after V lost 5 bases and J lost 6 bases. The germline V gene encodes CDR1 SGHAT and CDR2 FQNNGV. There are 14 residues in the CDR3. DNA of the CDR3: TGTGCCAGCAGCACAACGACAGGGGGGCAGACCCAGTACTTC. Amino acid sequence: CASSTTTGGQTQYF.

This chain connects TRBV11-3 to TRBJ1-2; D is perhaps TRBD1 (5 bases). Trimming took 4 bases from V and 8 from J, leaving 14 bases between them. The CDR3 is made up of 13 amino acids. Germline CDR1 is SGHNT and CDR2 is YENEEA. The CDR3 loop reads CASSSGPLVGYTF. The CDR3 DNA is TGTGCCAGCAGCTCGGGACCGCTGGTGGGCTACACCTTC.

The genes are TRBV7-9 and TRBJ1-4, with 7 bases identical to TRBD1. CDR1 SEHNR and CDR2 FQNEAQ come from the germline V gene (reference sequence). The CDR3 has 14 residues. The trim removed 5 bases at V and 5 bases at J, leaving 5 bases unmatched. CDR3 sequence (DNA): TGTGCCAGCAGCGATACAGGGGAAAATGAAAAACTGTTTTTT. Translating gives CASSDTGENEKLFF.

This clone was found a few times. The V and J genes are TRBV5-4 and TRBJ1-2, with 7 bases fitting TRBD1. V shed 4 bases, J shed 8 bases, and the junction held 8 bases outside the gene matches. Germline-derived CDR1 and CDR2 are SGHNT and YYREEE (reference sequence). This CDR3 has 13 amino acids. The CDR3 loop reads CASSALTGEGYTF. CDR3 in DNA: TGTGCCAGCAGCGCCCTTACAGGGGAAGGCTACACCTTC.

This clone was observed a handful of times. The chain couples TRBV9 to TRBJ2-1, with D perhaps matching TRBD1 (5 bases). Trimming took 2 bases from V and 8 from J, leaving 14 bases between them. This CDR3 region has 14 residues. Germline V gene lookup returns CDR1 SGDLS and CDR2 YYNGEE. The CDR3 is CASSVVDMGYEQFF. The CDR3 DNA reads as TGTGCCAGCAGCGTCGTGGACATGGGATATGAGCAGTTCTTC.

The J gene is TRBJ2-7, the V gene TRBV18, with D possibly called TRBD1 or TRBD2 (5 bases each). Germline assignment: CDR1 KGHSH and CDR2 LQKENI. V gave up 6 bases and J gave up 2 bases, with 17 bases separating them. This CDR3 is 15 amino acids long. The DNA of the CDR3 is TGTGCCAGCTCTCCAACCGGGACCTTGCCCTACGAGCAGTACTTC. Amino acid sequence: CASSPTGTLPYEQYF.

CDR3 in amino acids: CASSLGTHPYPYEQYF. The CDR3 DNA reads TGTGCCAGCAGCTTGGGTACCCATCCTTACCCATACGAGCAGTACTTC. This chain uses TRBV5-6 with TRBJ2-7, with no clear D. Germline V CDR1 and CDR2: SGHDT, YYEEEE. V was shortened by 0 bases and J by 4 bases, with 17 bases between the two germline ends. The CDR3 has 16 amino acids.

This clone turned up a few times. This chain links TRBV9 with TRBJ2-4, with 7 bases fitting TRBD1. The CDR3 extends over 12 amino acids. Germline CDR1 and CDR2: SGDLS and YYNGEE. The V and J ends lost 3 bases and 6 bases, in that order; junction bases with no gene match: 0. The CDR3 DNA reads TGTGCCAGCAGCGCAGGGGGAAACATTCAGTACTTC. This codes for CASSAGGNIQYF.

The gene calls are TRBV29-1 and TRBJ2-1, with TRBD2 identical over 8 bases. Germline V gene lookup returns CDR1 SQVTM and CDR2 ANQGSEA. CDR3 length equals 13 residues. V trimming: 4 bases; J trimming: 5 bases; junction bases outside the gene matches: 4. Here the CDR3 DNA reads TGCAGCGTTGTACGCGGGAGGAACAATGAGCAGTTCTTC. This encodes CSVVRGRNNEQFF.

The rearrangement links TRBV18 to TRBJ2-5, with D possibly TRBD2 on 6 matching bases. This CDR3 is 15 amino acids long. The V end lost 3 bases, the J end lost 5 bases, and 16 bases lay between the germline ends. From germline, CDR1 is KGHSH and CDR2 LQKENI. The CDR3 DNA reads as TGTGCCAGCTCACCTCCCGGAGGGGTGAGGGAGACCCAGTACTTC. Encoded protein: CASSPPGGVRETQYF.

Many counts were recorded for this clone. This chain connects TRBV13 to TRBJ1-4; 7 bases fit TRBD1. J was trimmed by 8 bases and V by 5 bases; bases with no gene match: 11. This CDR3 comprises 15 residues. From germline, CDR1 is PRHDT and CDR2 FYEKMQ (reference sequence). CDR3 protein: CASSRTGSGAEKLFF. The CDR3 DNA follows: TGTGCCAGCAGCCGGACAGGTTCCGGGGCGGAAAAACTGTTTTTT.

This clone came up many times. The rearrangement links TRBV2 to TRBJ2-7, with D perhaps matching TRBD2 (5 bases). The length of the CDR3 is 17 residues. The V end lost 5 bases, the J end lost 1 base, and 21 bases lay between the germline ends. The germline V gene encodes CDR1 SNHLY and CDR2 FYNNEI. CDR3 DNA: TGTGCCAGCAGTCCTAGCACTTCCGACCGTGAATCCTACGAGCAGTACGTC. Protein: CASSPSTSDRESYEQYV.

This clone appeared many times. This CDR3 reads CASSLTVDGEQYV. The CDR3 DNA follows: TGCGCCAGCAGCTTAACAGTGGATGGCGAGCAGTACGTC. The chain is built from TRBV5-1 and TRBJ2-7; D not resolved. The germline V and J ends were trimmed by 2 bases and 6 bases, with 12 bases remaining between them. This CDR3 is 13 amino acids long. Germline V lookup: CDR1 SGHRS, CDR2 YFSETQ.

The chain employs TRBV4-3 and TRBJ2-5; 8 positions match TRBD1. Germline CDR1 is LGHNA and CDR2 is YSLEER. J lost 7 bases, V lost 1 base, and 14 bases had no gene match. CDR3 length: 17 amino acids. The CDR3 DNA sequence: TGCGCCAGCAGCCAAGGGCACCCAGGACAGGGCAGGGGGACCCAGTACTTC. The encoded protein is CASSQGHPGQGRGTQYF.

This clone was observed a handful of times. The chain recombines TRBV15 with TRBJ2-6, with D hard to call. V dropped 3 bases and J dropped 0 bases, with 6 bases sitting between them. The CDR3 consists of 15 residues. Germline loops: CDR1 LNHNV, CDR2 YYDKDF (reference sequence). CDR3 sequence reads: CATSSGNSGANVLTF. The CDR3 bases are TGTGCCACCAGCAGTGGGAACTCTGGGGCCAACGTCCTGACTTTC.

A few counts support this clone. CDR3 amino acids: CASSLVSRAAFF. The CDR3 region has the DNA TGTGCCAGCAGCTTGGTATCCAGGGCTGCTTTCTTT. The V and J genes are TRBV5-7 and TRBJ1-1, with D tentatively TRBD1 (5 bases). TRBV5-7 is sorted into the ORF group, with uncertain function. This CDR3 region has 12 residues. Trimming took 0 bases from V and 11 from J, leaving 11 bases between them.

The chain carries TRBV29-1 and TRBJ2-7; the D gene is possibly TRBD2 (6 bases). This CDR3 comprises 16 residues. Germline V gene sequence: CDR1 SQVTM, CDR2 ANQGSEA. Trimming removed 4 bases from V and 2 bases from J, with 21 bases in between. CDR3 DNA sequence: TGCAGCGTTGGTTCCCCCCAGCGGGCTAATACCTACGAGCAGTACTTC. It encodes CSVGSPQRANTYEQYF.

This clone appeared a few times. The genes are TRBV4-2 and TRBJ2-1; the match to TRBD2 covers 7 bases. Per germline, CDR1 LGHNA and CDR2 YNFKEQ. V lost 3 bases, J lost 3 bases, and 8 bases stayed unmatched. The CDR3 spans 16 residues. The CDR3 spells CASSHNPSGFYNEQFF. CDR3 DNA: TGTGCCAGCAGCCACAACCCTAGCGGCTTCTACAATGAGCAGTTCTTC.

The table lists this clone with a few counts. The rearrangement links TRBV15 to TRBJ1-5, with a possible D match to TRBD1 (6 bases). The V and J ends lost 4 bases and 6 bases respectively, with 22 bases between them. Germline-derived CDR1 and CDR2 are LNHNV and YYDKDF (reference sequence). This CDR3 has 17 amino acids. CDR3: CATSTDRGRGRAQPQHF. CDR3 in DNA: TGTGCCACCAGCACCGACAGAGGACGGGGGCGGGCTCAGCCCCAGCATTTT.

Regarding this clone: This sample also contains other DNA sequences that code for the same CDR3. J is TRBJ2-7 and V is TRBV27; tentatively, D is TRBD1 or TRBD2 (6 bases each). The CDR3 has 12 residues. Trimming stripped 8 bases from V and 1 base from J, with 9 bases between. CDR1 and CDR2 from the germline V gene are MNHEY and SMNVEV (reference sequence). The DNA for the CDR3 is TGTGCCAGCCGAGGGGGGTCCTACGAGCAGTACGTC. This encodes CASRGGSYEQYV.

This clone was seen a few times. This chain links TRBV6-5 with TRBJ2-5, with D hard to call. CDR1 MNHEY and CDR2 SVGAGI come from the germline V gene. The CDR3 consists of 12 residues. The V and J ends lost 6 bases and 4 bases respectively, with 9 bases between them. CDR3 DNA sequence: TGTGCCAGCAGCCGCCGCGGAGAGACCCAGTACTTC. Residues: CASSRRGETQYF.

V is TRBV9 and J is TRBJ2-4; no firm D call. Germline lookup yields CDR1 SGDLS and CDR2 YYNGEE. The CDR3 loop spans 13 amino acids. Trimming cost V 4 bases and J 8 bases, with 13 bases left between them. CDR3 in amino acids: CASSPRTLDIQYF. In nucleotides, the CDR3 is TGTGCCAGCAGCCCCCGCACTCTAGACATTCAGTACTTC.

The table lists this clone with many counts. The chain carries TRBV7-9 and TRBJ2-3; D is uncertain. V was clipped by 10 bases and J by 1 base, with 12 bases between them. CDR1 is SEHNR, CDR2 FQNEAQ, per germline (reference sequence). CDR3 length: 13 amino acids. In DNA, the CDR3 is TGTGCCACCATTCCCCCCGGCACAGATACGCAGTATTTT. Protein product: CATIPPGTDTQYF.

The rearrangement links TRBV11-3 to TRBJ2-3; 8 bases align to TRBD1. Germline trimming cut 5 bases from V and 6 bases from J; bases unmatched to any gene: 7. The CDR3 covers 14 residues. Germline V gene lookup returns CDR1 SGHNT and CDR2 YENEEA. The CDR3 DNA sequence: TGTGCCAGCAGCCAATTACAGGGGGTTGATACGCAGTATTTT. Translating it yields CASSQLQGVDTQYF.

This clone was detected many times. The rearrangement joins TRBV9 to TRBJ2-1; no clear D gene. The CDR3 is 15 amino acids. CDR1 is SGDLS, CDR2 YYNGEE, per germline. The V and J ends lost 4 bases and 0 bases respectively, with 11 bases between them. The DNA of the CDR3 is TGTGCCAGCAGCATCAACACTGTCTCCTACAATGAGCAGTTCTTC. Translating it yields CASSINTVSYNEQFF.

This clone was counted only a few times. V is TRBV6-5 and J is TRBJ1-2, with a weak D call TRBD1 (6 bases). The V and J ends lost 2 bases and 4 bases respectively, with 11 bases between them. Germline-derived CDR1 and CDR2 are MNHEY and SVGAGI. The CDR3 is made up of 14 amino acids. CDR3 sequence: CASSYEGGSYGYTF. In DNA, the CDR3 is TGTGCCAGCAGTTACGAGGGGGGCAGCTATGGCTACACCTTC.

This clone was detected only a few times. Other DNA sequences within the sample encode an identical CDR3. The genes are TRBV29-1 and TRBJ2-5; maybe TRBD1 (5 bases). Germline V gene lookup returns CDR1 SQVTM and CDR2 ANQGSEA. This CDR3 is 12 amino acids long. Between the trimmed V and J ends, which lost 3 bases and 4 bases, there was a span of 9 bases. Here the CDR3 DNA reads TGCAGCGTTGACCGCCAGGGAGAGACCCAGTACTTC. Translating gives CSVDRQGETQYF.

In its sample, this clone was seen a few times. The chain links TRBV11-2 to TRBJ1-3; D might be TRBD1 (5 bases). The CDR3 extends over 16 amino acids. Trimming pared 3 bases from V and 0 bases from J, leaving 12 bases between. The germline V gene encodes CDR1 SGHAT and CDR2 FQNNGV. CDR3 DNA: TGTGCCAGCAGCTTGACGGACACCTACTCTGGAAACACCATATATTTT. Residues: CASSLTDTYSGNTIYF.

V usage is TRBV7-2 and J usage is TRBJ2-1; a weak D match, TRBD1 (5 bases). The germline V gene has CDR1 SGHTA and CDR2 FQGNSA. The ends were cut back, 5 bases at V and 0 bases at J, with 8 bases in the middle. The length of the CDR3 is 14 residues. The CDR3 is CASSRQYSYNEQFF. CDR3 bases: TGTGCCAGCAGCCGACAGTACTCCTACAATGAGCAGTTCTTC.

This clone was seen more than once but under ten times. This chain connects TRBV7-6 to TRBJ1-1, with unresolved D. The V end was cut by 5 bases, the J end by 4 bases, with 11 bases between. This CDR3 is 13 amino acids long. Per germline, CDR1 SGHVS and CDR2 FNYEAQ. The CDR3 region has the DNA TGTGCCAGCAGCCGGACTGTAGTCACTGAAGCTTTCTTT. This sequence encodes CASSRTVVTEAFF.